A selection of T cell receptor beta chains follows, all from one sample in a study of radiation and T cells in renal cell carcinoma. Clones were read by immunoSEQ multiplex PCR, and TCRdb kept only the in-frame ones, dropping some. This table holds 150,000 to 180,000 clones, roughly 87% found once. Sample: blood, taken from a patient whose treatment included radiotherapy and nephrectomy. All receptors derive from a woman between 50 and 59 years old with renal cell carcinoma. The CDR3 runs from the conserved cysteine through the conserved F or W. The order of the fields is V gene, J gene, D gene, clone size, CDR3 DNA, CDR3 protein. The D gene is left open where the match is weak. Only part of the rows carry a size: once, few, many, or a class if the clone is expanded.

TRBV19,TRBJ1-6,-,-,TGTGCCAGTTCGGGGGCGCAAAATTCACCCCTCCACTTT,CASSGAQNSPLHF
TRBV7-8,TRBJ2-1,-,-,TGTGCCAGCAGCCCCCGAATCGGGTACAATGAGCAGTTCTTC,CASSPRIGYNEQFF
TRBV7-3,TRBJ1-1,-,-,TGTGCCAGCAGCTTAGGCTCTGGTGGGACTGAAGCTTTCTTT,CASSLGSGGTEAFF
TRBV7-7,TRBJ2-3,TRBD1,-,TGTGCTAGCAACCCAGCGACCGGGACAGGGGTTATAGATACGCAGTATTTT,CASNPATGTGVIDTQYF
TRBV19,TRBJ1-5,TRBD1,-,TGTGCCAGTAGTGACGGACAGGGGAACAATCAGCCCCAGCATTTT,CASSDGQGNNQPQHF
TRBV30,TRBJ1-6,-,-,TGTGCCTGGAGTAAGGGGCTTGGAACGTCACCCCTCCACTTT,CAWSKGLGTSPLHF
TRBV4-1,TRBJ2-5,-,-,TGCGCCAGCAGCCGAGGACAGCGATTACGCGAGGGCCAGTACTTC,CASSRGQRLREGQYF
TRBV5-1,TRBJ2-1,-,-,TGCGCCAGCAGCAACGGGCCCACTAATGAGCAGTTCTTC,CASSNGPTNEQFF
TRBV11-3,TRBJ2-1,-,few,TGTGCCAGCAGCTTACTGGAGGGTGAGCAGTTCTTC,CASSLLEGEQFF
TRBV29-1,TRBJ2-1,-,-,TGCAGCGTCCTTGGGCAGGGGCTTTACAATGAGCAGTTCTTC,CSVLGQGLYNEQFF
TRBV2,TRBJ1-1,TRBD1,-,TGTGCCAGCAATGGACAGGGGCTTAACACTGAAGCTTTCTTT,CASNGQGLNTEAFF
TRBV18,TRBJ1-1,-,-,TGTGCCAGCTCACTCCGGACCGCGAACACTGAAGCTTTCTTT,CASSLRTANTEAFF
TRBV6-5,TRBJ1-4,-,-,TGTGCCAGCAGTTACTCTGGAGGTGAAAAACTGTTTTTT,CASSYSGGEKLFF
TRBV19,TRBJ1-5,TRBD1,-,TGTGCCAGTAGTAAGGACAGGGGGCATCAGCCCCAGCATTTT,CASSKDRGHQPQHF
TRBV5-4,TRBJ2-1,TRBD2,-,TGTGCCAGCAGCTTGGGGCGGGGGGGCCACAATGAGCAGTTCTTC,CASSLGRGGHNEQFF
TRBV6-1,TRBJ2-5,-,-,TGTGCCAGCGTTGGAGGTGTGCCGCAAGAGACCCAGTACTTC,CASVGGVPQETQYF
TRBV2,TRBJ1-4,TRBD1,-,TGTGCCAGTAACAGGGGTAATGAAAAACTGTTTTTT,CASNRGNEKLFF
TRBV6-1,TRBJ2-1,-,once,TGTGCCAGCAGTGAAGGGGCTAATGAGCAGTTCTTC,CASSEGANEQFF
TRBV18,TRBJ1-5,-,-,TGTGCCAGCTCACCTGGGGGCAATCAGCCCCAGCATTTT,CASSPGGNQPQHF
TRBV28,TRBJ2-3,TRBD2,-,TGTGCCACCGCAGGCGGGGTAGCGGGCCGAGATACGCAGTATTTT,CATAGGVAGRDTQYF
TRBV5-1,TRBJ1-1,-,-,TGCGCCAGCAGCTTGACTGGAGACACTGAAGCTTTCTTT,CASSLTGDTEAFF
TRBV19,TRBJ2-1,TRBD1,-,TGTGCCAGTAGCGAACCGGGACAGGGGGCCAGGAATGAGCAGTTCTTC,CASSEPGQGARNEQFF
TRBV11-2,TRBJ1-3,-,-,TGTGCCAGCAGTCCGGGACCCTCCGCTGGAAACACCATATATTTT,CASSPGPSAGNTIYF
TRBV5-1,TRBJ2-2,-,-,TGCGCCAGCAGCTTGGGAGGCAGGGGAGCCGGGGAGCTGTTTTTT,CASSLGGRGAGELFF
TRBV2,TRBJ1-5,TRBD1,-,TGTGCCAGCAGTTATACTCAGGGGGGTAATCAGCCCCAGCATTTT,CASSYTQGGNQPQHF
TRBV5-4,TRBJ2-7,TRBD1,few,TGTGCCAGCAGCGCCTCCGGGACAGGGAGCTACGAGCAGTACTTC,CASSASGTGSYEQYF
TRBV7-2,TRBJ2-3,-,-,TGTGCCAGCAGCCCCGGACTGGCCTCCACAGATACGCAGTATTTT,CASSPGLASTDTQYF
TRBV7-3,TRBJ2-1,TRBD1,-,TGTGCCAGCAGCCCTCCGGACAGGGGCGGGGAGCAGTTCTTC,CASSPPDRGGEQFF
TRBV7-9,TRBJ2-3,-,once,TGTGCCAGCAGCTATTACCGGACAGACACAGATACGCAGTATTTT,CASSYYRTDTDTQYF
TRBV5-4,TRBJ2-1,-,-,TGTGCCAGCACCTCTCGAGGACTGGAGTACAATGAGCAGTTCTTC,CASTSRGLEYNEQFF
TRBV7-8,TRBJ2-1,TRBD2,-,TGTGCCAGCGGACTAGTGGCCTACAATGAGCAGTTCTTC,CASGLVAYNEQFF
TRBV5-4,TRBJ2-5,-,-,TGTGCCAGCAGCTTGACAGAGACCCAGTACTTC,CASSLTETQYF
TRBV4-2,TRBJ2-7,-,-,TGTGCCAGCAGCCAAGATTCAGGAGGCGAGCAGTACTTC,CASSQDSGGEQYF
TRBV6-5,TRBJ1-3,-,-,TGTGCCAGCAGCCCCAGCTCCCCCCTATCTTACACCATATATTTT,CASSPSSPLSYTIYF
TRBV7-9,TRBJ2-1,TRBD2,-,TGTGCCAGCAGCTGGACTAGCGGGGCATTTGGGGATGAGCAGTTCTTC,CASSWTSGAFGDEQFF
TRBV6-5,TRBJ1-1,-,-,TGTGCCACCAGACCGGGCGGGGCCCTCACTGAAGCTTTCTTT,CATRPGGALTEAFF
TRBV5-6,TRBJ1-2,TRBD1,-,TGTGCCAGCAGCTTGGGGGGGACAGGGTACTATGGCTACACCTTC,CASSLGGTGYYGYTF
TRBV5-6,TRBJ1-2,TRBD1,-,TGTGCCAGCAGCCGTACAGGGGCAATCTATGGCTACACCTTC,CASSRTGAIYGYTF
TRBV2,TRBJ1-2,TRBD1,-,TGTGCCAGCAGCCTATACCGGACAGGGGGCGATGGCTACACCTTC,CASSLYRTGGDGYTF
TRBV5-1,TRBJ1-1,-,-,TGCGCCAGCAGCTTGGGAATAAGTTCCCCTGAAGCTTTCTTT,CASSLGISSPEAFF
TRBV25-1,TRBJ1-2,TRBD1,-,TGTGCCAGCAGCGGACAGGGACGGTCCTATGGCTACACCTTC,CASSGQGRSYGYTF
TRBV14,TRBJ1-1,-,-,TGTGCCAGCACCCGGGGGAACACTGAAGCTTTCTTT,CASTRGNTEAFF
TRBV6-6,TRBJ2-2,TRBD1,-,TGTGCCAGCGAACCGACAGGGGTAGCGAGCACCGGGGAGCTGTTTTTT,CASEPTGVASTGELFF
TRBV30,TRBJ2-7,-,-,TGTGCCTGGAGTGTACAAGCGGTCGAGCAGTACTTC,CAWSVQAVEQYF
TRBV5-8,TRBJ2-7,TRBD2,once,TGTGCCAGCAGCATGACTAGCGACTATGAGCAGTACTTC,CASSMTSDYEQYF
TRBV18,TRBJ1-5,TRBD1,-,TGTGCCAGCTCACCTGGACAGGTCGGGGGCTATAGCAATCAGCCCCAGCATTTT,CASSPGQVGGYSNQPQHF
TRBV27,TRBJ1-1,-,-,TGTGCCAGCAGTTTAAGGCGGACACTGCACACTGAAGCTTTCTTT,CASSLRRTLHTEAFF
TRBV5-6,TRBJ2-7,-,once,TGTGCCAGCAGCTTCGCGCCGTTCTCCTCCTACGAGCAGTACTTC,CASSFAPFSSYEQYF
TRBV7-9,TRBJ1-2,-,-,TGTGCCAGCAGCTTACGGCGGAATGGCTACACCTTC,CASSLRRNGYTF
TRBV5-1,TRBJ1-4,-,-,TGCGCCAGCAGCTTGAATAGTAATGAAAAACTGTTTTTT,CASSLNSNEKLFF